The rows below give T cell receptor beta chains drawn from one sample of a study of cytomegalovirus exposure and HLA in healthy donors. Here immunoSEQ multiplex PCR was the method, and the copy in TCRdb shows in-frame clones only, minus some. The sample lists 150,000 to 200,000 clones; 70% to 85% were seen once. Sequencing was carried out using PBMCs. The origin of the receptors is a woman in her twenties or thirties in good health and CMV-seronegative. CDR3s leave out the opening cysteine and the closing phenylalanine or tryptophan. The order of the fields is V gene, J gene, CDR3 length, CDR3 protein.

>TRBV9|TRBJ2-1|13
ASSVHLVGGNEQF
>TRBV29-1|TRBJ2-7|12
SVVHLGSSYEQY
>TRBV11-2|TRBJ1-1|11
ASSLDQSGEAF
>TRBV30|TRBJ2-1|12
AWSAADFYNEQF
>TRBV19|TRBJ1-5|13
ASSIRNSFNQPQH
>TRBV2|TRBJ2-1|12
ASRSRGSYNEQF
>TRBV19|TRBJ1-5|13
ASSWGTGGGQPQH
>TRBV5-6|TRBJ1-2|11
ASSLADNYGYT
>TRBV7-8|TRBJ1-4|12
ASSVMGQGYSLF
>TRBV2|TRBJ1-2|12
ASRSRRDDYGYP
>TRBV7-2|TRBJ2-7|13
ASSLAGGLGYEQY
>TRBV11-2|TRBJ2-3|12
ASRRLADTDTQY
>TRBV7-2|TRBJ1-1|13
ASSLWTGANTEAF
>TRBV15|NA|13
ATSSNRALRNEQY
>TRBV9|TRBJ2-5|10
ASSQEVGRPY
>TRBV7-6|TRBJ2-5|13
ASSTIAGLRETQY
>TRBV30|TRBJ1-5|11
AWSVFYDQPQH
>TRBV7-7|TRBJ2-7|12
ASSLMTNSYEQY
>TRBV7-3|TRBJ2-1|12
ASSTEGRDNEQF
>TRBV29-1|TRBJ2-2|12
SVAIRTNTGELF
>TRBV28|TRBJ2-3|11
ASSLTSTDTQY
>TRBV5-4|TRBJ2-7|13
ASSSRDRSSYEQY
>TRBV4-2|TRBJ2-7|12
ASSQRDSFYEQY
>TRBV30|TRBJ1-2|13
AWSLMDSQGPGYT